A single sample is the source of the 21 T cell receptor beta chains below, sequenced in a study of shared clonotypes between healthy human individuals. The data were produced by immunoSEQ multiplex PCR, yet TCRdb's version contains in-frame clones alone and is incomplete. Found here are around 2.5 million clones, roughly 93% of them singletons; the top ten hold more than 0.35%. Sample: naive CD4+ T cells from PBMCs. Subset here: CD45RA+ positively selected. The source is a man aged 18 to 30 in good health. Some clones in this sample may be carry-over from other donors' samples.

The CDR3 here is CASSSTSRDRGAQAAGYTF. The CDR3 coding sequence is TGTGCCAGCAGTTCTACCTCCCGCGACAGGGGCGCCCAAGCTGCTGGCTACACCTTC. The chain couples TRBV28 to TRBJ1-2; 8 nucleotides agree with TRBD1. The V segment lost 4 bases and the J segment 7 bases; nucleotides outside the gene matches: 23. Germline V gives CDR1 MDHEN, CDR2 SYDVKM. The CDR3 extends over 19 amino acids.

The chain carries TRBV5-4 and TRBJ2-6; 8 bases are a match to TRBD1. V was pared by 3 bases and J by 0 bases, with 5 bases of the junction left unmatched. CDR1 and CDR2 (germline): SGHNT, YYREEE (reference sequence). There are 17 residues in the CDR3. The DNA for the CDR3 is TGTGCCAGCAGCTCGGGACAGGCGCCCTCTGGGGCCAACGTCCTGACTTTC. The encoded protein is CASSSGQAPSGANVLTF.

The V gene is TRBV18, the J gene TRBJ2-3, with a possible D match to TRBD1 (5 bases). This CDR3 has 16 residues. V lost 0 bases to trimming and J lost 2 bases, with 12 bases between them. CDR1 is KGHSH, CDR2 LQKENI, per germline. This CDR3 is CASSPPNRLSTDTQYF. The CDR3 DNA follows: TGTGCCAGCTCACCACCAAACAGGTTGTCCACAGATACGCAGTATTTT.

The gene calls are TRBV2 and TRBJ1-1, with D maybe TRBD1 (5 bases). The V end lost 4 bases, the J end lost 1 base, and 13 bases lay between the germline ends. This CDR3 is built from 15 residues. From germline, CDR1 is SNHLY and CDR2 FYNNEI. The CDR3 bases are TGTGCCAGCAGTGGGGACCAGGCCGGGAACACTGAAGCTTTCTTT. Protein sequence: CASSGDQAGNTEAFF.

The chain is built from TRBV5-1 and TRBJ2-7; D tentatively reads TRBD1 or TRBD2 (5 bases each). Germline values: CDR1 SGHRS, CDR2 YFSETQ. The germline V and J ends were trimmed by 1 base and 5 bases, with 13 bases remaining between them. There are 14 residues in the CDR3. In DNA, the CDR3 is TGCGCCAGCAGCTTGATCGCAGGGAGCAACGAGCAGTACTTC. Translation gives CASSLIAGSNEQYF. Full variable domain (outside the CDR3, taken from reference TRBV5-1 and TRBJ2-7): KAGVTQTPRYLIKTRGQQVTLSCSPISGHRSVSWYQQTPGQGLQFLFEYFSETQRNKGNFPGRFSGRQFSNSRSEMNVSTLELGDSALYLCASSLIAGSNEQYFGPGTRLTVT.

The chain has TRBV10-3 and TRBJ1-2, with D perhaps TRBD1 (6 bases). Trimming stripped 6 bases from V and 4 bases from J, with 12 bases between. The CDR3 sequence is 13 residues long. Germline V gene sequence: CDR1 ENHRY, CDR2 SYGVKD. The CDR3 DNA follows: TGTGCCATCAGCACCGGGACAAGCTATGGCTACACCTTC. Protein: CAISTGTSYGYTF.

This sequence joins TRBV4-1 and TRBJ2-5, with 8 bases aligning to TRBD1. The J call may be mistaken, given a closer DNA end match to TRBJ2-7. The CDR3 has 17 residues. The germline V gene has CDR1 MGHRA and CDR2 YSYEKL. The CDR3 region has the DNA TGCGCCAGCAGCCAAGAGTCCAGGGGGCAGGGCTCCTACGAGCAGTACTTC. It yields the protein CASSQESRGQGSYEQYF.

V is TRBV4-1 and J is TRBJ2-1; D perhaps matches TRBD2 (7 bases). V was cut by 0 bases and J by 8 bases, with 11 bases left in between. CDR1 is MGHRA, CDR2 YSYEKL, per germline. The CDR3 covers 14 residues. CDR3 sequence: CASSQDRGGDEQFF. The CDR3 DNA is TGCGCCAGCAGCCAAGATCGCGGGGGCGATGAGCAGTTCTTC.

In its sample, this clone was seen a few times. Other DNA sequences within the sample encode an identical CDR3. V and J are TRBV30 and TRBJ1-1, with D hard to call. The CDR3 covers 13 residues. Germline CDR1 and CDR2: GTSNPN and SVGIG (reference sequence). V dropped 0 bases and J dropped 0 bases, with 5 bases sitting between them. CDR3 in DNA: TGTGCCTGGAGTGTTGGGGTGAACACTGAAGCTTTCTTT. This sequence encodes CAWSVGVNTEAFF.

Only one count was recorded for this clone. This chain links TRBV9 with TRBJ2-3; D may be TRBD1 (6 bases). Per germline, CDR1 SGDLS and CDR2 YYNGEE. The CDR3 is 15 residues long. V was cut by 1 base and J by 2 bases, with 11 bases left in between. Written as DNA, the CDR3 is TGTGCCAGCAGCGTAAGGGGGATCAACACAGATACGCAGTATTTT. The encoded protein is CASSVRGINTDTQYF. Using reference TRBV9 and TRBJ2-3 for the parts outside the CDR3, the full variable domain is DSGVTQTPKHLITATGQRVTLRCSPRSGDLSVYWYQQSLDQGLQFLIQYYNGEERAKGNILERFSAQQFPDLHSELNLSSLELGDSALYFCASSVRGINTDTQYFGPGTRLTVL.

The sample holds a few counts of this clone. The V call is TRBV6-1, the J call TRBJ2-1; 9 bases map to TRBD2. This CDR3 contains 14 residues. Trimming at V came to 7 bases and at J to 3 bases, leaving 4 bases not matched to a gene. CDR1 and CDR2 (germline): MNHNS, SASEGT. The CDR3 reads CASIGLAFYNEQFF. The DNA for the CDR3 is TGTGCCAGCATAGGACTAGCGTTCTACAATGAGCAGTTCTTC.

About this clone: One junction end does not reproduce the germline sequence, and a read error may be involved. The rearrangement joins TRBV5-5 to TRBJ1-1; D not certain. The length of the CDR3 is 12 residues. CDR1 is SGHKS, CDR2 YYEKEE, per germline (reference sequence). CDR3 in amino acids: CASSFYPGGEDF. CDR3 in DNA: TGTGCCAGCAGCTTCTACCCGGGAGGAGAGGACTTT.

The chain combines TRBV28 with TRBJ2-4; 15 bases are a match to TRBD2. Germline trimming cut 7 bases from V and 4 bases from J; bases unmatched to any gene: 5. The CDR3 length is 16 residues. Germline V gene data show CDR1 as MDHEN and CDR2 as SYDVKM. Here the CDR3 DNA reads TGTGCCAGCACTAGGACTAGCGGGAGGGGTAAAAACATTCAGTACTTC. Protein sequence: CASTRTSGRGKNIQYF.

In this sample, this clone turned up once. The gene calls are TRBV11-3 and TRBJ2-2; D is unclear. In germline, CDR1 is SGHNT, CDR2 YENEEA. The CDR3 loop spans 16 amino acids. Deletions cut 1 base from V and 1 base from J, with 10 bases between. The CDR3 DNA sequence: TGTGCCAGCAGCTTAGTTGGCAGTCGGAACACCGGGGAGCTGTTTTTT. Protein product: CASSLVGSRNTGELFF.

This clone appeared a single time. The CDR3 coding sequence is TGTGCCAGCGGGGACAGGGGTATGAACTACAATGAGCAGTTCTTC. This sequence encodes CASGDRGMNYNEQFF. The V call is TRBV27, the J call TRBJ2-1; 10 bases match TRBD1. The CDR3 totals 15 residues. The junction had 7 bases not matched to a gene; V was cut back by 8 bases and J by 3 bases. CDR1 MNHEY and CDR2 SMNVEV come from the germline V gene (reference sequence).

The CDR3 nucleotides are TGCGCCAGCAGCTTGGGCGGGTTAGCTAACTATGGCTACACCTTC. It codes for CASSLGGLANYGYTF. The chain combines TRBV5-1 with TRBJ1-2, with D uncertain. V lost 0 bases and J lost 0, with 9 bases in between. Per the germline V gene, CDR1 is SGHRS and CDR2 is YFSETQ. The CDR3 extends over 15 amino acids.

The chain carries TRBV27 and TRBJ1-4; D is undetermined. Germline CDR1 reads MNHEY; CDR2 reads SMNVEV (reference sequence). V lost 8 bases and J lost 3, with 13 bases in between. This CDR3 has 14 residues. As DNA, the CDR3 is TGTGCCAGCGGTATAGGGAGGGCTAATGAAAAACTGTTTTTT. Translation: CASGIGRANEKLFF.

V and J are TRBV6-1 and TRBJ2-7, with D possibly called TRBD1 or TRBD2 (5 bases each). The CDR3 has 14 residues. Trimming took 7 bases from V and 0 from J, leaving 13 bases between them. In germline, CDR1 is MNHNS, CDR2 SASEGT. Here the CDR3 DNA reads TGTGCCAGCAATTGGGACCCCAGCTCCTACGAGCAGTACTTC. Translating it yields CASNWDPSSYEQYF.

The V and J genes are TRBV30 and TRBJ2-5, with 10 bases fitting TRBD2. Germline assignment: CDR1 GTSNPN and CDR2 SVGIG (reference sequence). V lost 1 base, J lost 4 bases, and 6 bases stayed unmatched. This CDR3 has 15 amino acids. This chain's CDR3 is CAWSALLAGRETQYF. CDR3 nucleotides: TGTGCCTGGAGTGCCCTACTAGCGGGAAGAGAGACCCAGTACTTC.

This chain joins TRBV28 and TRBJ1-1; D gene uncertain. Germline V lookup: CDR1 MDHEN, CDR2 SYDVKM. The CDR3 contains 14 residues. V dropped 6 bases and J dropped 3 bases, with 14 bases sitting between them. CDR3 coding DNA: TGTGCCAGCAGGACGGGCCCCAGGCACACTGAAGCTTTCTTT. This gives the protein CASRTGPRHTEAFF.

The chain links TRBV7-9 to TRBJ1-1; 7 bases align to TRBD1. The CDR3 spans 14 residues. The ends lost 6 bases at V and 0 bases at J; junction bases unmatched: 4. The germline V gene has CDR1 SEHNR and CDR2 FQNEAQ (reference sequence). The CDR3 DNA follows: TGTGCCAGCAGGGGACAGAACATGAACACTGAAGCTTTCTTT. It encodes CASRGQNMNTEAFF. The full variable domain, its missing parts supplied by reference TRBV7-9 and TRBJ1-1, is DTGVSQNPRHKITKRGQNVTFRCDPISEHNRLYWYRQTLGQGPEFLTYFQNEAQLEKSRLLSDRFSAERPKGSFSTLEIQRTEQGDSAMYLCASRGQNMNTEAFFGQGTRLTVV.